This entry features one T cell receptor beta chain sequence. Its antigen remains unidentified. Primers included in the PCR were 60 Vbeta and 13 Jbeta primers. Clones were sequenced by immunoSEQ multiplex PCR, and TCRdb holds only the in-frame ones, with some missing. The table records approximately 170,000 clones, about 63% of them present only once. The data originate from a study of cytomegalovirus exposure and HLA in healthy donors. Study-wide results and limits: Associated with cytomegalovirus, according to the listing, were around 160 TCR beta chains. DRB1 showed the most TCR associations and HLA-C the fewest in a later analysis, as rates varied by HLA locus. Some segments of the V type, notably TRBV6-2 and TRBV6-3, were excluded as indistinguishable. TCR beta V- and J-gene trimming was later associated with a missense DCLRE1C variant.

The J segment lost 1 base and the V segment lost 0 bases, leaving 7 bases of the junction unmatched. The CDR3 loop spans 18 amino acids. Per germline, CDR1 MNHNS and CDR2 SASEGT. The material sequenced was PBMCs. The clonotype comes from a woman between 40 and 55 years old in good health and CMV-seropositive. V and J are TRBV6-1 and TRBJ2-1, with 9 bases aligning to TRBD2. CDR3 amino acids: CASSEALVSGGSYNEQFF. In nucleotides, the CDR3 is TGTGCCAGCAGTGAAGCGCTAGTTAGCGGGGGATCCTACAATGAGCAGTTCTTC.